This T cell receptor (beta chain) is from a study of T cells in women clearing cervical HPV infection. Regarding this clone: Its antigen is still unknown. From the germline J gene comes the end of the CDR3, since the read stops 3 residues before it.

The assay was immunoSEQ multiplex PCR, and TCRdb's table has in-frame clones only and misses some. This sample lists about 22,000 clones; its ten largest clones have approximately 3.5%. The length of the CDR3 is 17 residues. Germline V gene data show CDR1 as GTSNPN and CDR2 as SVGIG (reference sequence). V shed 2 bases and J 2 bases; nucleotides not matched to a gene: 13. Prevalent HPV16 infections were excluded; only incident single HPV16 infections included. Study results and caveats: TRBV6-7 relative abundance averaged approximately 0.1% in cases and 0.15% to 0.2% in controls.

The J gene is TRBJ2-7, the V gene TRBV30; TRBD2 matches 9 bases. Sequenced material: blood buffy coat. The source of this sequence is a woman aged 18 to 75 with a cervical HPV16 infection that either progressed to CIN3+ or cleared (not recorded which). CDR3 loop: CAWSPRGAGGYPYEQYF. The CDR3 bases that were read are TGTGCCTGGAGTCCCCGTGGTGCGGGAGGGTACCCCTACGAG. Based on the CDR3 plus reference TRBV30 and TRBJ2-7, the full variable domain is SQTIHQWPATLVQPVGSPLSLECTVEGTSNPNLYWYRQAAGRGLQLLFYSVGIGQISSEVPQNLSASRPQDRQFILSSKKLLLSDSGFYLCAWSPRGAGGYPYEQYFGPGTRLTVT.